These 5 T cell receptor beta chains originate from one sample sequenced in a study of cytomegalovirus exposure and HLA in healthy donors. PCR used 60 Vbeta primers and 13 Jbeta primers. Assay used: immunoSEQ multiplex PCR; TCRdb lists only in-frame clones, some missing. The sample holds some 150,000 clones, more than 80% seen once. Source material: PBMCs. Receptor source: a woman between 18 and 29 years old in good health and CMV-seropositive.

This chain links TRBV7-2 with TRBJ2-7; tentatively, D is TRBD2 (6 bases). Germline CDR1 is SGHTA and CDR2 is FQGNSA. CDR3 length equals 16 residues. Trimming took off 2 bases at V and 1 base at J, with 15 bases between the two ends. This CDR3 is CASSLSGGGSSYEQYF. The CDR3 DNA reads TGTGCCAGCAGCTTAAGTGGGGGAGGAAGTTCCTACGAGCAGTACTTC.

This clone was seen a few times. The chain links TRBV2 to TRBJ2-7; weak D call: TRBD2 (7 bases). Trimming pared 2 bases from V and 5 bases from J, leaving 16 bases between. Per the germline V gene, CDR1 is SNHLY and CDR2 is FYNNEI. This CDR3 has 15 amino acids. In DNA form, the CDR3 reads TGTGCCAGCAGTGAACTTGGGGGGGCGGACCACGAGCAGTACTTC. This gives the protein CASSELGGADHEQYF.

The chain uses TRBV6-5 and TRBJ1-1, with a tentative D call TRBD1 (6 bases). CDR1 is MNHEY and CDR2 is SVGAGI in the germline V gene. This CDR3 region has 13 residues. The V end was cut by 8 bases, the J end by 11 bases, with 21 bases between. The CDR3 DNA reads TGTGCCAGCCAGTCAGGGGTAAGATCACGGGCTTTCTTT. This translates into CASQSGVRSRAFF.

CDR3 residues: CASSLGGSYNSPLHF. Written as DNA, the CDR3 is TGTGCCAGCAGCCTAGGGGGCTCCTATAATTCACCCCTCCACTTT. The chain uses TRBV28 and TRBJ1-6, with D possibly TRBD1 on 6 matching bases. With 6 bases removed from V and 0 bases from J, the gap between germline ends came to 9 bases. CDR1 is MDHEN and CDR2 is SYDVKM in the germline V gene. This CDR3 comprises 15 residues. Full variable domain (remainder filled in from reference TRBV28 and TRBJ1-6): DVKVTQSSRYLVKRTGEKVFLECVQDMDHENMFWYRQDPGLGLRLIYFSYDVKMKEKGDIPEGYSVSREKKERFSLILESASTNQTSMYLCASSLGGSYNSPLHFGNGTRLTVT.

This chain uses TRBV19 with TRBJ1-3; TRBD1 matches 8 bases. Germline V gene lookup returns CDR1 LNHDA and CDR2 SQIVND (reference sequence). This CDR3 spans 16 amino acids. V lost 9 bases to trimming and J lost 4 bases; unmatched junction nucleotides: 14. The CDR3 is CASFGRQGYGGNTIYF. DNA of the CDR3: TGTGCCAGCTTTGGACGACAGGGGTACGGGGGAAACACCATATATTTT.